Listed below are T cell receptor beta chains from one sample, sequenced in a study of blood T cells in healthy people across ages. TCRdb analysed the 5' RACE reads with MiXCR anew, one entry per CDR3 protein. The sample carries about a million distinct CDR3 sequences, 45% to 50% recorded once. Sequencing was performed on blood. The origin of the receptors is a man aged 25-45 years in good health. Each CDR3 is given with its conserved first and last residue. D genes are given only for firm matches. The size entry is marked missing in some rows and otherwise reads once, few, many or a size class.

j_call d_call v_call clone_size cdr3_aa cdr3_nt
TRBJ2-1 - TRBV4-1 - CASSRDRLGDEQFF TGCGCCAGCAGCCGAGATCGTTTGGGCGATGAGCAGTTCTTC
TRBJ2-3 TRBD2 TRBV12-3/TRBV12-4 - CASSYSGESADTQYF TGTGCCAGCAGTTATAGCGGGGAAAGCGCAGATACGCAGTATTTT
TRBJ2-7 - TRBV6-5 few CASSYGVEYEQYF TGTGCCAGCAGTTACGGAGTTGAGTACGAGCAGTACTTC
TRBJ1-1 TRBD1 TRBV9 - CASSDTGVNTEAFF TGTGCCAGCAGCGATACAGGGGTGAACACTGAAGCTTTCTTT
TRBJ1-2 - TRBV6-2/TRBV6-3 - CANSYRWGNGYTF TGTGCCAACAGTTACCGATGGGGTAATGGCTACACCTTC
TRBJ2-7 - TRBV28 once CATTHSGNYEQYF TGTGCCACCACTCACTCAGGCAACTACGAGCAGTACTTC
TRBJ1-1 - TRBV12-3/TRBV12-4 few CASSGTDYQSEAFF TGTGCCAGCAGTGGGACGGACTACCAGAGTGAAGCTTTCTTT
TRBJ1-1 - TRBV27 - CASSLGSGGGTEAFF TGTGCCAGCAGTTTAGGTTCTGGCGGCGGCACTGAAGCTTTCTTT
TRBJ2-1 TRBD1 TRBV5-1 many CASSFGGQGAYNEQFF TGCGCCAGCAGTTTTGGGGGACAGGGGGCTTACAATGAGCAGTTCTTC
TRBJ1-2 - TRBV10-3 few CAISEWGTRGYTF TGTGCCATCAGTGAGTGGGGGACCCGTGGCTACACCTTC
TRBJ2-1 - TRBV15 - CATSRGGSIDEQFF TGTGCCACCAGCAGAGGTGGTTCCATCGATGAGCAGTTCTTC
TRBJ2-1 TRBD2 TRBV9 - CASSVDTSDWGGQFF TGTGCCAGCAGCGTAGACACTAGCGATTGGGGGGGGCAGTTCTTC
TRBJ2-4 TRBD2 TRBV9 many CASSPTLGRENIQYF TGTGCCAGCAGCCCAACACTCGGGAGGGAAAACATTCAGTACTTC
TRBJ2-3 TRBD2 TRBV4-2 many CASSNPPGGSTDTQYF TGTGCCAGCAGCAACCCCCCCGGGGGGTCCACAGATACGCAGTATTTT
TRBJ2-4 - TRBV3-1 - CASSLSRTLGSKNIQYF TGTGCCAGCAGCCTATCGCGGACTCTGGGGTCCAAAAACATTCAGTACTTC
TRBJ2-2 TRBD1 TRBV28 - CASSWTGLGTGELFF TGTGCCAGCAGTTGGACAGGGCTAGGCACCGGGGAGCTGTTTTTT
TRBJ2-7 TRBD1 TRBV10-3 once CAISEGDRADEQYF TGTGCCATCAGTGAGGGGGACAGGGCGGACGAGCAGTACTTC
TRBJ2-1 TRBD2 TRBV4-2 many CASSQLKLAGADEQFF TGTGCCAGCAGCCAGTTGAAACTAGCGGGGGCCGATGAGCAGTTCTTC
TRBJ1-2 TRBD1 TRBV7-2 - CASSLGRTGGVYGYTF TGTGCCAGCAGCTTAGGGAGGACAGGCGGTGTCTATGGCTACACCTTC
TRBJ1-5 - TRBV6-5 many CASSTGGNQPQHF TGTGCCAGCAGTACGGGAGGAAATCAGCCCCAGCATTTT
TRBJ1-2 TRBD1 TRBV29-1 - CSVRAGTGSCTF TGCAGCGTCCGGGCGGGGACAGGTTCCTGCACCTTC
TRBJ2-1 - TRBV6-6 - CASSYTTNSYNEQFF TGTGCCAGCAGTTATACAACTAACTCCTACAATGAGCAGTTCTTC
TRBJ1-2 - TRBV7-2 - CASSLNLPTALRGYTF TGTGCCAGCAGCTTAAATCTTCCGACCGCCCTGCGTGGCTACACCTTC